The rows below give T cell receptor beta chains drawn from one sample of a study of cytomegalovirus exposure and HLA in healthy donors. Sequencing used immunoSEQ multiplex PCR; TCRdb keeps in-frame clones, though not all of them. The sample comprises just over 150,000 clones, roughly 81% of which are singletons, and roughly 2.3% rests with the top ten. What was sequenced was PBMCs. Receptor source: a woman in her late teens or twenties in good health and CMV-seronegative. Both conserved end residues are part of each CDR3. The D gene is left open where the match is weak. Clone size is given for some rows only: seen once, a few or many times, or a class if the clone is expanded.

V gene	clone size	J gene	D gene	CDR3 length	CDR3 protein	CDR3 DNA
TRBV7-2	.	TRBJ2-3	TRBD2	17	CASSLALAGGGPDTQYF	TGTGCCAGCAGCTTAGCTCTGGCGGGGGGGGGCCCAGATACGCAGTATTTT
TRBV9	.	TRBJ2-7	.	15	CASSVAPGSTYEQYF	TGTGCCAGCAGCGTAGCCCCAGGGTCTACCTACGAGCAGTACTTC
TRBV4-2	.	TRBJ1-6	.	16	CASSPRGRVDNSPLHF	TGTGCCAGCAGCCCAAGGGGCCGGGTGGATAATTCACCCCTCCACTTT
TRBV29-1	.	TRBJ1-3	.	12	CSVEAPGNTIYF	TGCAGCGTTGAAGCTCCTGGAAACACCATATATTTT
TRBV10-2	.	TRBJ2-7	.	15	CASSEIPSLSYEQYF	TGCGCCAGCAGTGAGATTCCTAGTCTTTCCTACGAGCAGTACTTC
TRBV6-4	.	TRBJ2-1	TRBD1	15	CASSDSPGQYNEQFF	TGTGCCAGCAGTGACTCCCCGGGACAGTACAATGAGCAGTTCTTC
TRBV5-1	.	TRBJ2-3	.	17	CASSLGSSSGVADTQYF	TGCGCCAGCAGCTTGGGCTCTTCCAGCGGAGTAGCAGATACGCAGTATTTT
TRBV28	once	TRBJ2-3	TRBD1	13	CASSDRDTDTQYF	TGTGCCAGCAGTGACAGGGATACAGATACGCAGTATTTT
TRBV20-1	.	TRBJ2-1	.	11	CSYTGYNEQFF	TGCAGTTATACAGGGTACAATGAGCAGTTCTTC
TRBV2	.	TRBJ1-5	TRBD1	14	CASNRDRGNQPQHF	TGTGCCAGCAACCGGGACAGGGGGAATCAGCCCCAGCATTTT
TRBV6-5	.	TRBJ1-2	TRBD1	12	CASSNPGGGYTF	TGTGCCAGCAGTAATCCAGGGGGCGGCTACACCTTC
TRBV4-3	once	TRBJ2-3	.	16	CASSQVRGGGPDTQYF	TGCGCCAGCAGCCAAGTCAGGGGCGGGGGCCCAGATACGCAGTATTTT
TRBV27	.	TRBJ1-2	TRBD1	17	CASSPRGVRQGAYGYTF	TGTGCCAGCAGTCCCCGAGGCGTCCGACAGGGGGCTTATGGCTACACCTTC
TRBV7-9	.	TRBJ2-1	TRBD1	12	CASTTQGNEQFF	TGTGCCAGCACCACACAGGGGAATGAGCAGTTCTTC
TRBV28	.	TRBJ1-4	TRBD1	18	CASSPTTWTGSLPVKLFF	TGTGCCAGCAGTCCAACAACTTGGACAGGGTCCCTCCCCGTAAAACTGTTTTTT
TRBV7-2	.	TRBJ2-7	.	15	CASSLAPSPGSEQYF	TGTGCCAGCAGCTTAGCTCCGTCCCCAGGAAGCGAGCAGTACTTC
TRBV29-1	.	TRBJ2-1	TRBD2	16	CSVGGGLAGRYNEQFF	TGCAGCGTTGGGGGGGGACTAGCGGGACGGTACAATGAGCAGTTCTTC
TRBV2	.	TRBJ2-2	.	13	CASSDDSTGELFF	TGTGCCAGCAGTGATGACAGCACCGGGGAGCTGTTTTTT
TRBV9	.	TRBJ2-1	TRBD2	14	CASSVTSGSNEQFF	TGTGCCAGCAGCGTAACTAGCGGCTCCAATGAGCAGTTCTTC
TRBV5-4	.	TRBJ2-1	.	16	CASSLEGGANYNEQFF	TGTGCCAGCAGCTTGGAGGGAGGCGCCAACTACAATGAGCAGTTCTTC
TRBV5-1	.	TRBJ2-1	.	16	CASSSLASGVYNEQFF	TGCGCCAGCAGCTCGCTGGCTTCGGGTGTTTACAATGAGCAGTTCTTC
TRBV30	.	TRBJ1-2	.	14	CAWSGGGLNYGYTF	TGTGCCTGGAGTGGGGGGGGCCTTAACTATGGCTACACCTTC
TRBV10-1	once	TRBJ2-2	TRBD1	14	CASSVGQGTGELFF	TGCGCCAGCAGTGTGGGACAGGGCACCGGGGAGCTGTTTTTT
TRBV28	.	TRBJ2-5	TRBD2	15	CASSYSGSRRETQYF	TGTGCCAGCAGTTACAGCGGGAGTCGGCGGGAGACCCAGTACTTC
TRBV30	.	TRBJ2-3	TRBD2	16	CAWSVGAGGPVDTQYF	TGTGCCTGGAGTGTAGGGGCGGGGGGGCCGGTGGATACGCAGTATTTT
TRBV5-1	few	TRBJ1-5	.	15	CASSLDGRGNQPQHF	TGCGCCAGCAGCTTGGATGGGAGGGGCAATCAGCCCCAGCATTTT
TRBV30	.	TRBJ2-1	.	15	CAWRTMGGLYNEQFF	TGTGCCTGGAGGACCATGGGGGGACTTTACAATGAGCAGTTCTTC
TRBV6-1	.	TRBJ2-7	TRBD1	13	CASSLRGLYEQYF	TGTGCCAGCAGCCTCAGGGGGCTCTACGAGCAGTACTTC
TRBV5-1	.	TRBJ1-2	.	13	CASSWGVDYGYTF	TGCGCCAGCAGCTGGGGAGTCGACTATGGCTACACCTTC
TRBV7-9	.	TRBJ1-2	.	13	CASSLGVGYGYTF	TGTGCCAGCAGCCTAGGTGTCGGCTATGGCTACACCTTC
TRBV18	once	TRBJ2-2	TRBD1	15	CASSFRDSNTGELFF	TGTGCCAGCTCATTCCGGGACAGCAACACCGGGGAGCTGTTTTTT